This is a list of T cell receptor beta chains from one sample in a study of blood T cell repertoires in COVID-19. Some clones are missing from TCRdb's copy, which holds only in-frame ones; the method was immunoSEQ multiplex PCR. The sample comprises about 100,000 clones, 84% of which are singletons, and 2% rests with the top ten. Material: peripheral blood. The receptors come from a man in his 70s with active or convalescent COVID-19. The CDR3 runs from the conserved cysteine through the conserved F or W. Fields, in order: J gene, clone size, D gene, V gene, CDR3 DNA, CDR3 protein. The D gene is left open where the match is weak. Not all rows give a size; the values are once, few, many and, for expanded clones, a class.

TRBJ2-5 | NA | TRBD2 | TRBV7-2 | TGTGCCAGCAGCTGGGGACTAGCGGGCCCCACGGGGGAGACCCAGTACTTC | CASSWGLAGPTGETQYF
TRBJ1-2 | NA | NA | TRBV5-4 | TGTGCCACCAACCCCGGTACGGGTAACTATGGCTACACCTTC | CATNPGTGNYGYTF
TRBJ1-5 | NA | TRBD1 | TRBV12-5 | TGTGCTAGTGGTTCCGGACAGGGGAATCAGCATTTT | CASGSGQGNQHF
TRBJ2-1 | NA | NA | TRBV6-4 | TGTGCCAGCAGTGACAGGGACTCCAATGAGCAGTTCTTC | CASSDRDSNEQFF
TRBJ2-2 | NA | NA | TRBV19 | TGTGCCAGTAGTATGGGAATGCGCGGGACCGGGGCCGGGGAGCTGTTTTTT | CASSMGMRGTGAGELFF
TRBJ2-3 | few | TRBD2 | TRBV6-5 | TGTGCCAGCAGTTACTCGGGAGGGGCCCTAAATACGCAGTATTTT | CASSYSGGALNTQYF
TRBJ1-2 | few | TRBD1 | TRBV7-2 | TGTGCCAGCAGTGGGACAGCCGGCTATGGCTACACCTTC | CASSGTAGYGYTF
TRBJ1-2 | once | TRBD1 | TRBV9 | TGTGCCAGCAGCGTAGGTCAGGGGGCTAGCGGCTACACCTTC | CASSVGQGASGYTF
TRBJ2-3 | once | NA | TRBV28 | TGTGCCAGCAGTCCCTACCAGGGGAGCACAGATACGCAGTATTTT | CASSPYQGSTDTQYF
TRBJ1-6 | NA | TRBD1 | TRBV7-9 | TGTGCCAGCAGCCCAGGGACAGGGGGGACTCCCCTGTATAATTCACCCCTCCACTTT | CASSPGTGGTPLYNSPLHF
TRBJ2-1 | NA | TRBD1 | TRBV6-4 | TGTGCCAGCAGTTCCGGGACAGGCATTTACAATGAGCAGTTCTTC | CASSSGTGIYNEQFF
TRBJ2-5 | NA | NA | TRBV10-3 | TGTGCCATCAGTGGTAGCGGCCAAGAGACCCAGTACTTC | CAISGSGQETQYF
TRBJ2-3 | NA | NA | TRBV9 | TGTGCCAGCACCCCCGCGGGGTTCACAGATACGCAGTATTTT | CASTPAGFTDTQYF
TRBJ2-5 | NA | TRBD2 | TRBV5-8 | TGTGCCAGCACCGCAGGGTGGCGGCCTAGCGGCCAAGAGACCCAGTACTTC | CASTAGWRPSGQETQYF
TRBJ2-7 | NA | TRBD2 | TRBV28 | TGTGCCAGCGGGGGAGGGTACTACGAGCAGTACTTC | CASGGGYYEQYF
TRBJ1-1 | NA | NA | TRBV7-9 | TGTGCCAGCAGCTTAGGTATCACAGATAACACTGAAGCTTTCTTT | CASSLGITDNTEAFF
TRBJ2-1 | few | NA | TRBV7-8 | TGTGCCAGCAGCTTGGTAGAGGACAATGAGCAGTTCTTC | CASSLVEDNEQFF
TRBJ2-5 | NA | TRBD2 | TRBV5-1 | TGCGCCAGCAGTCTGGGACTAGCGGGGGGTCAAGAGACCCAGTACTTC | CASSLGLAGGQETQYF
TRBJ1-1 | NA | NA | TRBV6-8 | TGTGCCAGCAGTTACTCGAGTGGTTCAGGGTTGGTCACTGAAGCTTTCTTT | CASSYSSGSGLVTEAFF
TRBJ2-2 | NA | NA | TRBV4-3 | TGCGCCAGCAGCCAAGAATGGGGCGGGGGCGGCACCGGGGAGCTGTTTTTT | CASSQEWGGGGTGELFF
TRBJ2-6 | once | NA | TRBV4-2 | TGTGCCAGCAGCCGAGGAACCGACTCTGGGGCCAACGTCCTGACTTTC | CASSRGTDSGANVLTF
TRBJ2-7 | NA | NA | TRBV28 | TGTGCCAGCAGTTACTTAGCAAGCTCCTACGAGCAGTACTTC | CASSYLASSYEQYF
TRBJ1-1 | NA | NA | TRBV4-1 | TGCGCCAGCAGGTCGAGAAACACTGAAGCTTTCTTT | CASRSRNTEAFF
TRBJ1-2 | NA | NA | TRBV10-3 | TGTGCCATCACGGCCCGGGGTGCCTATGGCTACACCTTC | CAITARGAYGYTF
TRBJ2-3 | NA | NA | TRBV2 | TGTGCCAGCACCGAAGGGAGTTTAGGTACGCAGTATTTT | CASTEGSLGTQYF
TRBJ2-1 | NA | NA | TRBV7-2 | TGTGCCAGCAGCTTAGCGGCGCTAGGATACAATGAGCAGTTCTTC | CASSLAALGYNEQFF
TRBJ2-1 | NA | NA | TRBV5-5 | TGTGCCAGCAGCTTGGGACAAACCTACAATGAGCAGTTCTTC | CASSLGQTYNEQFF
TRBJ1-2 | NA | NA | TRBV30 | TGTGCCTGGAGTGTAAAAGGGGCGTCGGGACTTAACTATGGCTACACCTTC | CAWSVKGASGLNYGYTF
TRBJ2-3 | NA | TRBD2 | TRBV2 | TGTGCCAGCAGCGAGGGGCTAGCGGGGGGGCCGGGAGATACGCAGTATTTT | CASSEGLAGGPGDTQYF
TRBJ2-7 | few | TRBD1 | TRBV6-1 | TGTGCCAGCAGTGCCCGCTACAGGGGGCGTATCTCCTACGAGCAGTACTTC | CASSARYRGRISYEQYF
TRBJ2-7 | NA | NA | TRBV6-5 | TGTGCCAGCAGCCCAGACTACGAGCAGTACTTC | CASSPDYEQYF
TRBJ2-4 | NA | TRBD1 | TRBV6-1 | TGTGCCAGCAGCCGGTCACAGGGGTCCAAAAACATTCAGTACTTC | CASSRSQGSKNIQYF
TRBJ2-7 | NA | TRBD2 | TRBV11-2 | TGTGCCAGCAGCCCCGGGACTAGTATCGAGCAGTACTTC | CASSPGTSIEQYF
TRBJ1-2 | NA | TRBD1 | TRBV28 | TGTGCCAGCAGTTACCCCTCCCAGGGGGCTATGGTCTATGGCTACACCTTC | CASSYPSQGAMVYGYTF
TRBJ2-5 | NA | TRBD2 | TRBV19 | TGTGCCAGTAGTCCCTGGACTAGCGGGGGACAAGAGACCCAGTACTTC | CASSPWTSGGQETQYF
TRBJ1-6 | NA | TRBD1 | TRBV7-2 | TGTGCCAGCAGCGGGGACAGGGGGAACTCCTATAATTCACCCCTCCACTTT | CASSGDRGNSYNSPLHF
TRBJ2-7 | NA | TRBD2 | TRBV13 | TGTGCCAGCAGCTTAGATCCTTGGCGGGGGGGTAGTGAGCAGTACTTC | CASSLDPWRGGSEQYF
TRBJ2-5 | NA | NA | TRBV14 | TGTGCCAGCAGCCACCTGAGGGAGACCCAGTACTTC | CASSHLRETQYF
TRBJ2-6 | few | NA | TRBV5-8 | TGTGCCAGCAGCTTCCGGGACACTCTGTGGGGGGCCAACGTCCTGACTTTC | CASSFRDTLWGANVLTF
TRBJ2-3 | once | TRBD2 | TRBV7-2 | TGTGCCAGCAGCTTATATCTGCTAGCGGGGACGAGAGATACGCAGTATTTT | CASSLYLLAGTRDTQYF
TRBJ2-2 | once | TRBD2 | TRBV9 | TGTGCCAGCAGCGTAGAGGAGCGGGGGTGGACCGGGGAGCTGTTTTTT | CASSVEERGWTGELFF
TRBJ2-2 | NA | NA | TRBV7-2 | TGTGCCAGCAGCTCAGAGGTGACTAACACCGGGGAGCTGTTTTTT | CASSSEVTNTGELFF
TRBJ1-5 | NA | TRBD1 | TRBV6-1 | TGTGCCAGCAGTGCGAGCGGGACAGGGGGCGATCAGCCCCAGCATTTT | CASSASGTGGDQPQHF
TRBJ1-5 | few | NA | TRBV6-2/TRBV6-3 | TGTGCCAGCAGTTACTATGCGGGGGATCAGCCCCAGCATTTT | CASSYYAGDQPQHF
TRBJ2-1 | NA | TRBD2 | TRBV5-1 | TGCGCCAGCAGCGGGTTAGCGGGGGCTAACAATGAGCAGTTCTTC | CASSGLAGANNEQFF
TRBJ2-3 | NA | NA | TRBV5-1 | TGCGCCAGCAGCTTAACAGGCACAGATACGCAGTATTTT | CASSLTGTDTQYF
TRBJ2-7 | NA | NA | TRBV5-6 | TGTGCCAGCAGCCCTGAACTAGCTAGCCACGAGCAGTACTTC | CASSPELASHEQYF
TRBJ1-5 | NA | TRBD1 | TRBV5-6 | TGTGCCAGCAGCTTCCGGACAGGGAGAAATCAGCCCCAGCATTTT | CASSFRTGRNQPQHF
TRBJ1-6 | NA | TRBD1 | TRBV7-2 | TGTGCCAGCAGCTTAGAGGACAGGACCCGCTCACCCCTCCACTTT | CASSLEDRTRSPLHF
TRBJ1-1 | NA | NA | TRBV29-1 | TGCAGCGTTGAAGACACTTCCCGGGGGGACACTGAAGCTTTCTTT | CSVEDTSRGDTEAFF
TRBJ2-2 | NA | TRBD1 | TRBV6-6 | TGTGCCAGCAGACCCGGGACAGGGGGCCGCGGGGAGCTGTTTTTT | CASRPGTGGRGELFF
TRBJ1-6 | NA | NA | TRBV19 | TGTGCCAGTAATGCGGACAGCTCCTATAATTCACCCCTCCACTTT | CASNADSSYNSPLHF
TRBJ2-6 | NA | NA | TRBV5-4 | TGTGCCAGCAGCCCGTCTAGCTCTGGGGCCAACGTCCTGACTTTC | CASSPSSSGANVLTF
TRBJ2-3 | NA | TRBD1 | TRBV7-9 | TGTGCCAGCAGTTCGGGGACAGGGGGCTTGTCAGATACGCAGTATTTT | CASSSGTGGLSDTQYF
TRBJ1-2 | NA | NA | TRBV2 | TGTGCCAGCAGTGAGCGCGGGGCATCCGGCTATGGCTACACCTTC | CASSERGASGYGYTF